This T cell receptor beta chain was identified during a study of T cell responses to AZD1222 COVID-19 vaccine. Clones were sequenced by immunoSEQ multiplex PCR, and TCRdb holds only the in-frame ones, with some missing. Of about 100,000 clones listed, 85% to 90% were seen once; the top ten hold roughly 3%. Between the trimmed V and J ends, which lost 6 bases and 4 bases, there was a span of 13 bases. This CDR3 spans 13 amino acids. Germline CDR1 MNHEY, CDR2 SMNVEV (reference sequence). Whole-study results and caveats: Donors, mostly white British, included more females; clonal diversity was possibly underestimated. Just a handful of people given AZD1222 tested seropositive at baseline. Unmutated variant regions are reportedly targeted by nearly half of spike-specific TCRs. Recipients of two AZD1222 doses showed rising Spike-specific TCR breadth and depth.

Points on this clone: No antigen is known for it.

Sequenced material: peripheral blood, taken on day 0 of AZD1222 vaccination. This chain connects TRBV27 to TRBJ2-7; D might be TRBD1 (6 bases). The sequence was collected from an adult in good health. The CDR3 bases are TGTGCCAGCAGCAAAGGACAGTCTTACGAGCAGTACTTC. This gives the protein CASSKGQSYEQYF.